These T cell receptor beta chains were read from a single sample in a study of shared clonotypes between healthy human individuals. Libraries were prepared by immunoSEQ multiplex PCR; TCRdb keeps only in-frame clonotypes and omits some of them. The data contain about 680,000 clones, 92% of them seen just once; the ten biggest clones take up 24%. Material for sequencing was naive CD8+ T cells sorted from blood. The source of these receptors is a man aged 30 to 45 in good health. CDR3s include the opening cysteine and the closing phenylalanine or tryptophan. The D gene is left open where the match is weak. Rows give clone size only sometimes, using once, few, many, or a class for an expanded clone.

>TRBV29-1|TRBJ2-1|TRBD2|.
TGCAGTGCAGCGGGGGCCTCCTACAATGAGCAGTTCTTC
CSAAGASYNEQFF
>TRBV30|TRBJ2-1|TRBD2|.
TGTGCCTGGAGTGTACTTGGCGGGAGCTCCTACAATGAGCAGTTCTTC
CAWSVLGGSSYNEQFF
>TRBV13|TRBJ2-1|.|.
TGTGCCAGCAGCCCCCGGACAGACCCCTCGGATGAGCAGTTCTTC
CASSPRTDPSDEQFF
>TRBV5-1|TRBJ2-5|TRBD2|few
TGCGCCAGCAGCTTGAGATCGCTAGCGGGAGCCTTGGAGACCCAGTACTTC
CASSLRSLAGALETQYF
>TRBV28|TRBJ2-2|.|.
TGTGCCAGCAGTTCTAGACAGGCGAACACCGGGGAGCTGTTTTTT
CASSSRQANTGELFF
>TRBV7-9|TRBJ1-2|.|.
TGTGCCAGCAGCTCAAACTACAGGGCGGCTAACTATGGCTACACCTTC
CASSSNYRAANYGYTF
>TRBV5-6|TRBJ1-1|.|.
TGTGCCAGCAGCTTGTCGGGGGGAAGGAACACTGAAGCTTTCTTT
CASSLSGGRNTEAFF
>TRBV19|TRBJ2-7|.|.
TGTGCCAGTAGACAGACAGGACATTACGAGCAGTACTTC
CASRQTGHYEQYF
>TRBV2|TRBJ1-2|.|.
TGTGCCAGCATCTCAGGGGTACATGGCTACACCTTC
CASISGVHGYTF
>TRBV9|TRBJ2-6|.|.
TGTGCCAGCAGCGTAGTCGACTTTGGAGTAAGCTCTGGGGCCAACGTCCTGACTTTC
CASSVVDFGVSSGANVLTF
>TRBV7-2|TRBJ2-2|.|.
TGTGCCAGCAGCCCCAACGTCGGGACCAATACCGGGGAGCTGTTTTTT
CASSPNVGTNTGELFF
>TRBV29-1|TRBJ2-5|TRBD2|.
TGCAGCGTCAAACTAGCGGGAGTAGAAAAGACCCAGTACTTC
CSVKLAGVEKTQYF
>TRBV5-4|TRBJ1-3|.|.
TGTGCCACTAAACTCCGGGGGCCTGGAAACACCATATATTTT
CATKLRGPGNTIYF
>TRBV7-3|TRBJ1-2|.|few
TGTGCCAGCAGCTTTCTCGTCAGAGACTATGGCTACACCTTC
CASSFLVRDYGYTF
>TRBV7-3|TRBJ2-2|.|once
TGTGCCAGCAGCTTATCCGGGCGGGCTCTAGCGTACACCGGGGAGCTGTTTTTT
CASSLSGRALAYTGELFF
>TRBV28|TRBJ1-5|TRBD1|.
TGTGCCAGCAGTCCCGGGACAGGGTTCTATAGCAATCAGCCCCAGCATTTT
CASSPGTGFYSNQPQHF
>TRBV27|TRBJ2-1|TRBD2|.
TGTGCCAGCAGTTTTAGCGGGAGGATAAATGAGCAGTTCTTC
CASSFSGRINEQFF
>TRBV27|TRBJ1-5|TRBD1|once
TGTGCCAGCAGTCCTGACAGGGGGCAATGGCAGCCCCAGCATTTT
CASSPDRGQWQPQHF
>TRBV4-1|TRBJ2-1|TRBD2|.
TGCGCCAGCAGCCTCGGGACTAGCGATGAGCAGTTCTTC
CASSLGTSDEQFF
>TRBV4-1|TRBJ2-7|.|.
TGCGCCAGCAGCCAGACGGAGATAGTGGAGCAGTACTTC
CASSQTEIVEQYF
>TRBV7-9|TRBJ1-1|.|.
TGTGCCAGCAGCTTAGCCAAGACAACTGCCAACACTGAAGCTTTCTTT
CASSLAKTTANTEAFF
>TRBV7-2|TRBJ2-5|.|.
TGTGCCAGCAGCTTAAGTTGGGCTAGTCTCCAAGAGACCCAGTACTTC
CASSLSWASLQETQYF
>TRBV7-9|TRBJ2-1|TRBD2|.
TGTGCCAGCAGCCCCACGGGGGGGCCGGGCAATGAGCAGTTCTTC
CASSPTGGPGNEQFF
>TRBV7-2|TRBJ1-1|TRBD1|.
TGTGCCAGCAGCCCAGTCACAGGGGGCTATACTGAAGCTTTCTTT
CASSPVTGGYTEAFF
>TRBV27|TRBJ2-6|TRBD1|.
TGTGCCAGCAGCAAGGGGGCGGGTGGGGCCAACGTCCTGACTTTC
CASSKGAGGANVLTF